The rows below give T cell receptor beta chains drawn from one sample of a study of cytomegalovirus exposure and HLA in healthy donors. Measured with immunoSEQ multiplex PCR; TCRdb has only the in-frame clones, and not every one. Of about 130,000 clones in the sample, approximately 85% were seen once. The material sequenced was PBMCs. The receptors stem from a woman in her twenties or thirties in good health and CMV-seropositive. The CDR3 runs from the conserved cysteine through the conserved F or W. The D gene is left open where the match is weak. Clone size, where shown, is once, few, many, or a class for clones that have expanded.

d_call	clone_size	v_call	j_call	cdr3_nt	cdr3_aa
-	-	TRBV5-1	TRBJ2-5	TGCGCCAGCAGCTTGGACAGCGGTGAGCCGACCCAGTACTTC	CASSLDSGEPTQYF
-	-	TRBV15	TRBJ2-5	TGTGCCACCAGCAGAGATCCAGGACTCACACAAGAGACCCAGTACTTC	CATSRDPGLTQETQYF
-	-	TRBV19	TRBJ2-2	TGTGCCAGTAGTAAAGGACTATGGAGCACCGGGGAGCTGTTTTTT	CASSKGLWSTGELFF
-	-	TRBV10-3	TRBJ2-7	TGTGCCACCTACTACTACAACGAGCAGTACTTC	CATYYYNEQYF
-	-	TRBV19	TRBJ1-5	TGTGCCAGTACCTGGACAGTTAGCAATCAGCCCCAGCATTTT	CASTWTVSNQPQHF
TRBD2	-	TRBV18	TRBJ2-6	TGTGCCAGCTCACCATGGCCAGCGGGGAGTGGGGCCAACGTCCTGACTTTC	CASSPWPAGSGANVLTF
-	-	TRBV7-9	TRBJ1-2	TGTGCCAGCAGCTTACCCTTATTTAACTATGGCTACACCTTC	CASSLPLFNYGYTF
-	-	TRBV5-6	TRBJ2-3	TGTGCCAGCAGCTTGGCGGGGGACACAGATACGCAGTATTTT	CASSLAGDTDTQYF
-	-	TRBV11-2	TRBJ2-7	TGTGCCAGCAGCGTGGGTGGAACAGGCGACGTTTGGGGGGACGAGCAGTACTTC	CASSVGGTGDVWGDEQYF
TRBD1	-	TRBV5-1	TRBJ1-1	TGCGCCAGCAGCTTCAGGGGGCAGGGGACTGAAGCTTTCTTT	CASSFRGQGTEAFF
TRBD1	-	TRBV9	TRBJ1-5	TGTGCCAGCAGCGTCCAGGGACAGGAGCCCCAGCATTTT	CASSVQGQEPQHF
-	-	TRBV6-6	TRBJ1-2	TGTGCCAGCAGGCTCTCCGGGTCGGACTATGGCTACACCTTC	CASRLSGSDYGYTF
-	-	TRBV9	TRBJ1-1	TGTGCCAGCAGCGTAGGAATGGCAGGGTGGAACACTGAAGCTTTCTTT	CASSVGMAGWNTEAFF
TRBD1	-	TRBV28	TRBJ2-7	TGTGCCAGCAGTCACCTCGACAGGGACTACGAGCAGTACTTC	CASSHLDRDYEQYF
-	-	TRBV7-2	TRBJ2-1	TGTGCCAGCAGCACCGCGCGAACCAATGAGCAGTTCTTC	CASSTARTNEQFF
TRBD1	once	TRBV30	TRBJ2-3	TGTGCCTGGAGTGTAGACAGGGGAGATACGCAGTATTTT	CAWSVDRGDTQYF
-	-	TRBV30	TRBJ2-3	TGTGCCTGGAAGGTAGGGACTAGCACAGATACGCAGTATTTT	CAWKVGTSTDTQYF
-	once	TRBV5-1	TRBJ1-3	TGCGCCAGCAGCTCGAGGGACTCGGCGATCGGAAACACCATATATTTT	CASSSRDSAIGNTIYF
-	-	TRBV5-4	TRBJ2-5	TGTGCCAGCAGCTTGGCGGGGGGCGGAGAGACCCAGTACTTC	CASSLAGGGETQYF
TRBD1	-	TRBV25-1	TRBJ1-2	TGTGCCAGCAGGGGGGACAGGGGAAACTATGGCTACACCTTC	CASRGDRGNYGYTF
-	-	TRBV30	TRBJ1-1	TGTGCCCGAGGGGGGGCCCGCACTGAAGCTTTCTTT	CARGGARTEAFF
-	-	TRBV6-5	TRBJ1-2	TGTGCCAGCAGCCCCTACAGGGTTGATGGCTACACCTTC	CASSPYRVDGYTF
-	-	TRBV28	TRBJ2-3	TGTGCCAGCAGTCGTCTGGATACGCAGTATTTT	CASSRLDTQYF
-	-	TRBV28	TRBJ1-3	TGTGCCAGCAGTCGTGCAGGAACAGGAAACACCATATATTTT	CASSRAGTGNTIYF
-	-	TRBV2	TRBJ2-1	TGTGCCAGCAGTGACTTAGGTCAGGGGATTTTGAATGAGCAGTTCTTC	CASSDLGQGILNEQFF
TRBD2	-	TRBV5-1	TRBJ2-7	TGCGCCAGCAGCCCAACGGGACTAGCGGGAACCTACGAGCAGTACTTC	CASSPTGLAGTYEQYF
TRBD1	-	TRBV28	TRBJ2-7	TGTGCCAGCACCCTGGGGACAGAGCCCGAGCAGTACTTC	CASTLGTEPEQYF
TRBD1	once	TRBV28	TRBJ1-1	TGTGCCAGCAGCTTATCTGGACAGGTCCTGAACACTGAAGCTTTCTTT	CASSLSGQVLNTEAFF
-	-	TRBV5-1	TRBJ1-1	TGCGCCAGCAGCTTGGGACCGGGGGTGCTCACTGAAGCTTTCTTT	CASSLGPGVLTEAFF
TRBD2	once	TRBV5-1	TRBJ2-2	TGCGCCAGCAGCCTCGAGGGGAGGGCCGGGGAGCTGTTTTTT	CASSLEGRAGELFF
-	-	TRBV6-1	TRBJ1-4	TGTGCCAGCCTGAGGTCAACTAATGAAAAACTGTTTTTT	CASLRSTNEKLFF